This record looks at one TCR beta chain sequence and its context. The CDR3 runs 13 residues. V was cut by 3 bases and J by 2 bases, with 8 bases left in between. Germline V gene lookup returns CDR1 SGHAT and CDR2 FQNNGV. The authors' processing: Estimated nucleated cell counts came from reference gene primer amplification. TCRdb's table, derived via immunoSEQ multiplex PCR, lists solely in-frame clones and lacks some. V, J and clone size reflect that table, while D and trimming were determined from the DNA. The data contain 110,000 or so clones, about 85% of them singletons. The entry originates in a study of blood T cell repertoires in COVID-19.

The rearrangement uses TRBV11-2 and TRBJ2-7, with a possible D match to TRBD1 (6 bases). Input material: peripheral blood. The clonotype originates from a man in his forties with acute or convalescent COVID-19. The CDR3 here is CASSFGGPYEQYF. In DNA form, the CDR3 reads TGTGCCAGCAGCTTTGGGGGCCCCTACGAGCAGTACTTC.